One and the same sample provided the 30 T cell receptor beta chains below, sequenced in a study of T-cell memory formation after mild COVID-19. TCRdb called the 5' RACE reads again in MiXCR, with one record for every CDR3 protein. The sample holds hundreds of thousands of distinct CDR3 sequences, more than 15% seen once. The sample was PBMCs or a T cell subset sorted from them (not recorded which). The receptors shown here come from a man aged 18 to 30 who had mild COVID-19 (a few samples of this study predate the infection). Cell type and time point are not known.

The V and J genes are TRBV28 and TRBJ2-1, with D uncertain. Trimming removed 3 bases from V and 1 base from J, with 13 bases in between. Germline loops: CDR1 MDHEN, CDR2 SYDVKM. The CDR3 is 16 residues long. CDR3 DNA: TGTGCCAGCAGTTTTTGGGGATTTTCGTCCTACAATGAGCAGTTCTTC. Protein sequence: CASSFWGFSSYNEQFF.

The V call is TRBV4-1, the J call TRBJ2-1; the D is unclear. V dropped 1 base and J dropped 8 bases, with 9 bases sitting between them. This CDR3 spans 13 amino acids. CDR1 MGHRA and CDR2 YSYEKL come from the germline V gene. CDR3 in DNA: TGCGCCAGCAGCCAAGCTATCTTGGATGAGCAGTTCTTC. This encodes CASSQAILDEQFF.

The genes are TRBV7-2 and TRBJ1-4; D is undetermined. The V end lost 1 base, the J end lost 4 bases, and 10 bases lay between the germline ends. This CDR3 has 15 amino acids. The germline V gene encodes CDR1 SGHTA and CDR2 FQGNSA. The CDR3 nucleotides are TGTGCCAGCAGCTTAGTTCCTGGACTTAATGAAAAACTGTTTTTT. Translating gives CASSLVPGLNEKLFF.

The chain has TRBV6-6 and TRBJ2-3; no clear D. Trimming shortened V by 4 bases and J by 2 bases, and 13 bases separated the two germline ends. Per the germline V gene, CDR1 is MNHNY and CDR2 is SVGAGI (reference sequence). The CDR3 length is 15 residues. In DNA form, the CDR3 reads TGTGCCAGCAGTTCACCCTGGGGATTCACAGATACGCAGTATTTT. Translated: CASSSPWGFTDTQYF.

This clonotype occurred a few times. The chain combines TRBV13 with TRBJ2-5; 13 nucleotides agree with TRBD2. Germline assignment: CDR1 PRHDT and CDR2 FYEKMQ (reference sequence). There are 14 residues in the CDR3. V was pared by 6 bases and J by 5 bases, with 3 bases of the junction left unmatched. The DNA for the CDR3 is TGTGCCAGCAGGACTAGCGGGGGGCTCGAGACCCAGTACTTC. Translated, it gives CASRTSGGLETQYF.

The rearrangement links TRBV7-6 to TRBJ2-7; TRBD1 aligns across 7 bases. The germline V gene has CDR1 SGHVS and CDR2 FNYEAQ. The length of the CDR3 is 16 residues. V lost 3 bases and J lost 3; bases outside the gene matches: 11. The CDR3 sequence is CASSFYRDRAFYEQYF. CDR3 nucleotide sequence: TGTGCCAGCAGCTTTTACCGGGACAGAGCGTTCTACGAGCAGTACTTC.

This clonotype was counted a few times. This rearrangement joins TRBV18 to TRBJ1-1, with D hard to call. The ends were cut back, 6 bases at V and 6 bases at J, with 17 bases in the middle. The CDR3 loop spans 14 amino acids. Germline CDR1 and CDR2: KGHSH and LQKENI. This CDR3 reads CASSMGFGLAEAFF. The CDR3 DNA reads TGTGCCAGCTCGATGGGGTTCGGGTTAGCTGAAGCTTTCTTT.

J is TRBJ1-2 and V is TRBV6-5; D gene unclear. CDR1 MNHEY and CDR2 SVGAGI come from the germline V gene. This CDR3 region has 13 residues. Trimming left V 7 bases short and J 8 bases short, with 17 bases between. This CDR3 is CASMPPLGPGYTF. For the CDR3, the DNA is TGTGCCAGCATGCCCCCCCTTGGCCCGGGCTACACCTTC.

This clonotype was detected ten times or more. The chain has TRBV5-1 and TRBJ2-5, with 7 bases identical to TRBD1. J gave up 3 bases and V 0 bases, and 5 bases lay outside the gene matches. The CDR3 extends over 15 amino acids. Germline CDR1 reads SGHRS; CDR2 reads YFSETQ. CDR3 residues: CASSLGRTGEETQYF. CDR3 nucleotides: TGCGCCAGCAGCTTGGGACGAACAGGGGAAGAGACCCAGTACTTC.

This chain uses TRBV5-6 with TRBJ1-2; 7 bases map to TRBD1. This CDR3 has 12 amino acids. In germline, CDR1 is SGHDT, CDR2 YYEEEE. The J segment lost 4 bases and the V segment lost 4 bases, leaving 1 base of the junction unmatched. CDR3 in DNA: TGTGCCAGCAGCGAGGGGGCCTATGGCTACACCTTC. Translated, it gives CASSEGAYGYTF.

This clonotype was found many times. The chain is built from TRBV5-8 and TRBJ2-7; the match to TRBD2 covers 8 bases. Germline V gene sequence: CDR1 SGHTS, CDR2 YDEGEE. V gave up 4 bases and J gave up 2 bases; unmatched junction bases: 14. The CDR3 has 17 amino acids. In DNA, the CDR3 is TGTGCCAGCAGCGCCCCCTCCCCGGGGGGGAACGCCTACGAGCAGTACTTC. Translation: CASSAPSPGGNAYEQYF.

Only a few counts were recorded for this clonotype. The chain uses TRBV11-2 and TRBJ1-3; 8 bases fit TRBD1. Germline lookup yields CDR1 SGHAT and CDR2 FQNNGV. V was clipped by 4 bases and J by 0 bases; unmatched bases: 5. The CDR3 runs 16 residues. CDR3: CASSSRTGNSGNTIYF. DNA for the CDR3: TGTGCCAGCAGCTCCCGGACAGGGAACTCTGGAAACACCATATATTTT.

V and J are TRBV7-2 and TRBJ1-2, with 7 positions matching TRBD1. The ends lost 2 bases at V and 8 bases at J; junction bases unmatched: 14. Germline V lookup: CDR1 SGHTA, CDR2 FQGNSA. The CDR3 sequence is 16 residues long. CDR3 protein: CASSLYFGGTAGGYTF. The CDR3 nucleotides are TGTGCCAGCAGCTTATACTTTGGGGGGACAGCGGGAGGCTACACCTTC.

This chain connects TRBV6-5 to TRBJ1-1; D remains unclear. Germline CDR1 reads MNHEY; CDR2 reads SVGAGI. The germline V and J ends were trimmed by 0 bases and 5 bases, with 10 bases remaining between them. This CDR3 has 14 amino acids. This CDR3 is CASSYSSGKTEAFF. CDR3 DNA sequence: TGTGCCAGCAGTTACTCGTCAGGAAAAACTGAAGCTTTCTTT.

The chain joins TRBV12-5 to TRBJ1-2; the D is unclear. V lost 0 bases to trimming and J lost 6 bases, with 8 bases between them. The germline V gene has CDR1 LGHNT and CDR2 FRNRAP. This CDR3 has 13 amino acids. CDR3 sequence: CASGLVLINGYTF. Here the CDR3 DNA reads TGTGCTAGTGGTTTGGTACTGATAAATGGCTACACCTTC.

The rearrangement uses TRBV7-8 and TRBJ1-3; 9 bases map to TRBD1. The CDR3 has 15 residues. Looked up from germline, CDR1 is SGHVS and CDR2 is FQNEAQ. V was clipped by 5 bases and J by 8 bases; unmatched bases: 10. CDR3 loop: CASSQLRDRDYTIYF. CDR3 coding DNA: TGTGCCAGCAGCCAGCTACGGGACAGGGACTACACCATATATTTT.

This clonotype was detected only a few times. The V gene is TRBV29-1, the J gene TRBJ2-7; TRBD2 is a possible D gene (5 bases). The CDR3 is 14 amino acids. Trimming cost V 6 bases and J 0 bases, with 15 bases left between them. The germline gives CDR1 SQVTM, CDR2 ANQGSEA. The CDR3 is CSVRLEGSSYEQYV. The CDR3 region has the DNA TGCAGCGTCCGCCTAGAAGGGAGCTCCTACGAGCAGTACGTC.

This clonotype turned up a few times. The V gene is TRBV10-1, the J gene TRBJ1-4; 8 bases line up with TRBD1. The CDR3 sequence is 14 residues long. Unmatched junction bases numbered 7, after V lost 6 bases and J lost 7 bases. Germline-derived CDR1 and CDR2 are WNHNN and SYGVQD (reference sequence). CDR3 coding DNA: TGCGCCAGCAGCCCCGGGACAGGTTTTGAAAAACTGTTTTTT. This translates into CASSPGTGFEKLFF.

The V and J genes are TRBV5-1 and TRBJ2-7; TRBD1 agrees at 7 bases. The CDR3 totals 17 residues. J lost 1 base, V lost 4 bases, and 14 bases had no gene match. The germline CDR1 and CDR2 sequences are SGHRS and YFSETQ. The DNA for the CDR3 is TGCGCCAGCAGCGCCCCGTCGGGCAGGGGGAATTCCTACGAGCAGTACGTC. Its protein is CASSAPSGRGNSYEQYV.

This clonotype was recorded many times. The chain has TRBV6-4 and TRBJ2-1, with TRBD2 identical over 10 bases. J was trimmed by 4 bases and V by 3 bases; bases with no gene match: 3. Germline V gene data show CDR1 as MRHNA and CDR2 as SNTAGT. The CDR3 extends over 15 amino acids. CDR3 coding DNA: TGTGCCAGCAGTGAAAAAGCGGGGGGGTACAATGAGCAGTTCTTC. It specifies CASSEKAGGYNEQFF.

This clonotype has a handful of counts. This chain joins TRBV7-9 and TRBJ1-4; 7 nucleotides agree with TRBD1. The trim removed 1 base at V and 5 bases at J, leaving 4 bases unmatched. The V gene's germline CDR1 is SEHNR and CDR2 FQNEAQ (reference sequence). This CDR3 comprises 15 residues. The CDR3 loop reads CASSLDGQANEKLFF. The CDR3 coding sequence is TGTGCCAGCAGCTTAGACGGACAGGCGAATGAAAAACTGTTTTTT.

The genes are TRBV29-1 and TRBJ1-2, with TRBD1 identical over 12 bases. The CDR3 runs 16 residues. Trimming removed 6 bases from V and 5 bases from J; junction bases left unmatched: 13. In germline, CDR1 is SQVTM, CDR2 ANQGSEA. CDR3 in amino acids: CSVPADGTGGVYGYTF. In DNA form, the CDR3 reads TGCAGCGTCCCCGCCGACGGGACAGGGGGCGTTTATGGCTACACCTTC.

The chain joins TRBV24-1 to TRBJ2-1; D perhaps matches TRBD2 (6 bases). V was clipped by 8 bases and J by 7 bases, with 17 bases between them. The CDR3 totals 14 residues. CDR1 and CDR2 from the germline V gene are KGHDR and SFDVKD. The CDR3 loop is CATMARGLNNEQFF. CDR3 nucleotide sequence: TGTGCCACCATGGCGCGGGGACTGAATAATGAGCAGTTCTTC.

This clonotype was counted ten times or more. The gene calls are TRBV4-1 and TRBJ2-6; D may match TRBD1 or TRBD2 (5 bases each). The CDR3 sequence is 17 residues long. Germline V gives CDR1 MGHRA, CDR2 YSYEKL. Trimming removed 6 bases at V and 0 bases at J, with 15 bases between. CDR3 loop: CASRGDGYFSGANVLTF. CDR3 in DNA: TGCGCCAGCAGGGGGGACGGCTACTTCTCTGGGGCCAACGTCCTGACTTTC.

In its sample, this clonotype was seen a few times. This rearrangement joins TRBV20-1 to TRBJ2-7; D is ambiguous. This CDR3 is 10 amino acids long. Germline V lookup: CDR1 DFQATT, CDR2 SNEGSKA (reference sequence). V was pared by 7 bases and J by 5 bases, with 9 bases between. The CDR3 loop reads CSVDRNEQYF. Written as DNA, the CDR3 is TGCAGTGTCGACCGGAACGAGCAGTACTTC.

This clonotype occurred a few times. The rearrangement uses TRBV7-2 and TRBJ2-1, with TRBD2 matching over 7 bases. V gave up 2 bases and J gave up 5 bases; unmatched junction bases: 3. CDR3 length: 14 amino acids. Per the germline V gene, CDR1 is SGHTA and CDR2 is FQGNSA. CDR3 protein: CASSLRLADNEQFF. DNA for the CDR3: TGTGCCAGCAGCTTAAGACTAGCCGACAATGAGCAGTTCTTC. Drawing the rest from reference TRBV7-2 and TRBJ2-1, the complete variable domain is GAGVSQSPSNKVTEKGKDVELRCDPISGHTALYWYRQSLGQGLEFLIYFQGNSAPDKSGLPSDRFSAERTGGSVSTLTIQRTQQEDSAVYLCASSLRLADNEQFFGPGTRLTVL.

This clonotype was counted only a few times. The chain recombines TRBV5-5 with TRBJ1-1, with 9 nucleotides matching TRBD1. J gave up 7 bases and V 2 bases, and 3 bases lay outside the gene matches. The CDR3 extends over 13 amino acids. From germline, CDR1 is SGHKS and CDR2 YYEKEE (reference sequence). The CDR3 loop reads CASSFTGGLEAFF. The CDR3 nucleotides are TGTGCCAGCAGCTTCACAGGGGGCCTTGAAGCTTTCTTT.

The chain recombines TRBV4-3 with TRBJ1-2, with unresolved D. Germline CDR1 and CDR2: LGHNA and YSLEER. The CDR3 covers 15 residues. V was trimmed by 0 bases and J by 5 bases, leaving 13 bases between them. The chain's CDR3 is CASSQDRPDSYGYTF. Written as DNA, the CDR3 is TGCGCCAGCAGCCAAGATCGGCCAGACTCTTATGGCTACACCTTC.

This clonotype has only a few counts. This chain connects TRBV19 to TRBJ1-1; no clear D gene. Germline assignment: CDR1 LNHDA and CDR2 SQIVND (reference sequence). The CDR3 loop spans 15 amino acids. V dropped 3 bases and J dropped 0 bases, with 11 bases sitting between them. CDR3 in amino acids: CASSIGLGVNTEAFF. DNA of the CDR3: TGTGCCAGTAGTATCGGCCTCGGGGTGAACACTGAAGCTTTCTTT.

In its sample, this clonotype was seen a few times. DNA for the CDR3: TGTGCCAGCAGTAGCCAAGGGGGGCTCTATGGCTACACCTTC. This codes for CASSSQGGLYGYTF. This chain uses TRBV2 with TRBJ1-2; TRBD1 is a possible D gene (6 bases). This CDR3 contains 14 residues. Trimming took 5 bases from V and 4 from J, leaving 14 bases between them. Per the germline V gene, CDR1 is SNHLY and CDR2 is FYNNEI. The full variable domain, completed using reference TRBV2 and TRBJ1-2, is EPEVTQTPSHQVTQMGQEVILRCVPISNHLYFYWYRQILGQKVEFLVSFYNNEISEKSEIFDDQFSVERPDGSNFTLKIRSTKLEDSAMYFCASSSQGGLYGYTFGSGTRLTVV.